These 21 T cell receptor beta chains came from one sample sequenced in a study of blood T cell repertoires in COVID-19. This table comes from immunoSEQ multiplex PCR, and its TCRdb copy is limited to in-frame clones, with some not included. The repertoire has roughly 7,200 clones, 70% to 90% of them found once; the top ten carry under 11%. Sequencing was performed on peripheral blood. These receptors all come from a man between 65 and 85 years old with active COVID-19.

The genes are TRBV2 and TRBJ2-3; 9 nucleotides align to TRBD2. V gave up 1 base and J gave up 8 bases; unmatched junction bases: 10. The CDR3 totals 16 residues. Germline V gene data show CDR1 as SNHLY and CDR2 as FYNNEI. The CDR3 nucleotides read TGTGCCAGCAGTGAAGGCCGCGGGGGGGCCGTCGGTACGCAGTATTTT. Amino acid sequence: CASSEGRGGAVGTQYF.

In DNA, the CDR3 is TGTGCCAGCAGCCCCCATGTCGGGACAGCGAATGAAAAACTGTTTTTT. Its translation is CASSPHVGTANEKLFF. The chain has TRBV7-8 and TRBJ1-4; TRBD1 matches 7 bases. Germline lookup yields CDR1 SGHVS and CDR2 FQNEAQ. The CDR3 runs to 16 residues. After removal of 5 bases from V and 5 bases from J, the junction contained 11 bases not matched to a gene.

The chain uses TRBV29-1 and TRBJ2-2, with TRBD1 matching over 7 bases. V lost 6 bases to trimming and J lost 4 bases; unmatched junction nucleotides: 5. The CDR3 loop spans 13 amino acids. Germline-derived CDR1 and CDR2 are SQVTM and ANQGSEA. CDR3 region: CSVADRATGELFF. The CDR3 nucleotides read TGCAGCGTCGCTGACAGGGCCACCGGGGAGCTGTTTTTT.

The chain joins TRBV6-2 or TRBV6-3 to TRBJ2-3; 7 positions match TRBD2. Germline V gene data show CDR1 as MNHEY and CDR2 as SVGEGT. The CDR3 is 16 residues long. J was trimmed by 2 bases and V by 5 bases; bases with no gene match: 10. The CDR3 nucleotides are TGTGCCAGCAGTCCCCTGGGGCGGGGGTACACAGATACGCAGTATTTT. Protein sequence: CASSPLGRGYTDTQYF.

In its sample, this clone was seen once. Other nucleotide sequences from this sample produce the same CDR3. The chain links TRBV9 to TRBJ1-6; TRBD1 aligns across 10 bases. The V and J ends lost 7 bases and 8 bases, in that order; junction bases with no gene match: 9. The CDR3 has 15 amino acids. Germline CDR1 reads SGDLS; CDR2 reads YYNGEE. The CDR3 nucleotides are TGTGCCAGCTCCTCCGGGACAGGGGATTATTCACCCCTCCACTTT. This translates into CASSSGTGDYSPLHF.

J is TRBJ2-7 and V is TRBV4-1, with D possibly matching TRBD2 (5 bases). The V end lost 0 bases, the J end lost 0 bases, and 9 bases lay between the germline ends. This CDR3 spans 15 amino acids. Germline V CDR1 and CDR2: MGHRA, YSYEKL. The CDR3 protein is CASSQDPGSSYEQYF. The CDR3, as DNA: TGCGCCAGCAGCCAAGACCCGGGAAGCTCCTACGAGCAGTACTTC.

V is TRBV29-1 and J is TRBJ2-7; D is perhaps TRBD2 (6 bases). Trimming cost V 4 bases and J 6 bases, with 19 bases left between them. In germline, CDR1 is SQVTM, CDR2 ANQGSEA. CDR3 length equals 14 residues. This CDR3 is CSVAGTPSTGEQYF. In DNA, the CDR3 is TGCAGCGTTGCCGGGACTCCAAGCACTGGCGAGCAGTACTTC.

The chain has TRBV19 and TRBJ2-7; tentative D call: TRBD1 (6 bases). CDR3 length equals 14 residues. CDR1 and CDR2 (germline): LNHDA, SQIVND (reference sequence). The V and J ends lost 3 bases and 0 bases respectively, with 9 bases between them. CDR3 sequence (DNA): TGTGCCAGTAGTATGCAGGGGAGCTCCTACGAGCAGTACTTC. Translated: CASSMQGSSYEQYF.

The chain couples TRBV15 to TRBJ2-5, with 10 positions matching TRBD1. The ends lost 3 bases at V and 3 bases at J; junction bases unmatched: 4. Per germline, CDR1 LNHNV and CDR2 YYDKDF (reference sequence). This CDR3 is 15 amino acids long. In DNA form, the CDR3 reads TGTGCCACCAGCAGGGCTGGGACAGGGGAAGAGACCCAGTACTTC. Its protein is CATSRAGTGEETQYF.

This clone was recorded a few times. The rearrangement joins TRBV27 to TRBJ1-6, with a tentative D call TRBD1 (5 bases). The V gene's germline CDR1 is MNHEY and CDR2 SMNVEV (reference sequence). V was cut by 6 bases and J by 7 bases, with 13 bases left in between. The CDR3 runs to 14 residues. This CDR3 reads CASRRGTGNSPLHF. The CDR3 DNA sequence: TGTGCCAGCAGGCGGGGGACCGGGAATTCACCCCTCCACTTT.

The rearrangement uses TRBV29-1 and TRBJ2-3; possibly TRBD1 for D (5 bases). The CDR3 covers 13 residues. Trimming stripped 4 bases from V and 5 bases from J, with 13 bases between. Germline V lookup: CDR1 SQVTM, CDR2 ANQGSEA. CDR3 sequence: CSVGGPRGDTQYF. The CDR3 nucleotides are TGCAGCGTTGGAGGACCTAGGGGAGATACGCAGTATTTT.

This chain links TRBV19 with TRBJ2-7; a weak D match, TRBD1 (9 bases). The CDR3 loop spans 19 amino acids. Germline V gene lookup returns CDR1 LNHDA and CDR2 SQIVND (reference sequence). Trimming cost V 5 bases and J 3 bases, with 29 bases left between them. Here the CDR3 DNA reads TGTGCCAGTAGTGCCACAGGGGGCCCGCTACTAGCGGAGAACTACGAGCAGTACTTC. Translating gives CASSATGGPLLAENYEQYF.

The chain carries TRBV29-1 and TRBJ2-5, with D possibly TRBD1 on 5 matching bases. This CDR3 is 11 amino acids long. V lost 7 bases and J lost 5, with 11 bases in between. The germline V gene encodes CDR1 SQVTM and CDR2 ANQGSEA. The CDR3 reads CSEQVVETQYF. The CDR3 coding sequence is TGCAGCGAACAGGTAGTGGAGACCCAGTACTTC.

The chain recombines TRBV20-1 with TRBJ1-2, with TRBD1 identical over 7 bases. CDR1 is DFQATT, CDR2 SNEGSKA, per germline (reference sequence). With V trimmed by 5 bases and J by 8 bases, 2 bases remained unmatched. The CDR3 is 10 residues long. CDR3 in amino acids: CSAPGGGYTF. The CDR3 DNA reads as TGCAGTGCTCCAGGGGGGGGCTACACCTTC.

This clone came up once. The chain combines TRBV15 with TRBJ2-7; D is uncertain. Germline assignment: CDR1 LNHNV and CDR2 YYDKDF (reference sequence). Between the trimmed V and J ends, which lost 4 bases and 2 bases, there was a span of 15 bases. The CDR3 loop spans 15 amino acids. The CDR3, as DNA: TGTGCCACCAGCATGGGTGCGACGGAGCCCTACGAGCAGTACTTC. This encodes CATSMGATEPYEQYF.

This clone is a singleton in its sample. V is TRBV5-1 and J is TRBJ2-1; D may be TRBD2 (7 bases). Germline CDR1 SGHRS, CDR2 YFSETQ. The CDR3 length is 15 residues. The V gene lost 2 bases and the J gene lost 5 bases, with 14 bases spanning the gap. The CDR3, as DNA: TGCGCCAGCAGCTTCTTGGCGGGGGCAAACAATGAGCAGTTCTTC. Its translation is CASSFLAGANNEQFF.

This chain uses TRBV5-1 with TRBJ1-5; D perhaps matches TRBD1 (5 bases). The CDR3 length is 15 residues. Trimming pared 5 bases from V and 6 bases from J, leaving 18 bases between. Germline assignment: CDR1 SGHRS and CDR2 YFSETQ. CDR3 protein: CASSLGGGPSQPQHF. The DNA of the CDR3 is TGCGCCAGCAGTCTCGGGGGTGGGCCCAGTCAGCCCCAGCATTTT.

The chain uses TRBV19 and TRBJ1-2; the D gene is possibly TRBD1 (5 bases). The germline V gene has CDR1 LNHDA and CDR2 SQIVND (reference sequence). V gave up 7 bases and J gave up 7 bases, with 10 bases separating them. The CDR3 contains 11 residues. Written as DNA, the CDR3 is TGTGCCAGTAAGGCAGGGCTTGGCTACACCTTC. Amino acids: CASKAGLGYTF.

Here the CDR3 reads CATSDGTGRAFF. The CDR3, as DNA: TGTGCCACCAGTGATGGGACAGGGAGAGCTTTCTTT. The chain uses TRBV24-1 and TRBJ1-1, with 9 bases fitting TRBD1. V shed 3 bases, J shed 10 bases, and the junction held 2 bases outside the gene matches. Germline values: CDR1 KGHDR, CDR2 SFDVKD. The CDR3 is made up of 12 amino acids.

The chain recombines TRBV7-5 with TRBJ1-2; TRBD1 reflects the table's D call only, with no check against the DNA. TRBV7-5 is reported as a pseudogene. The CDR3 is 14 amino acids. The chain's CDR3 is CARSLTGEFRGYTF. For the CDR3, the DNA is TGTGCCAGAAGCTTAACAGGGGAATTTCGTGGCTACACCTTC.

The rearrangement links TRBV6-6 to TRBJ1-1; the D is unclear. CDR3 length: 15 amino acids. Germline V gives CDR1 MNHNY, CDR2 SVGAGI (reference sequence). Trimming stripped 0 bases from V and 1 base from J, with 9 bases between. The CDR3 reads CASSYSKGANTEAFF. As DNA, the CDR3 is TGTGCCAGCAGTTACTCGAAGGGAGCGAACACTGAAGCTTTCTTT.